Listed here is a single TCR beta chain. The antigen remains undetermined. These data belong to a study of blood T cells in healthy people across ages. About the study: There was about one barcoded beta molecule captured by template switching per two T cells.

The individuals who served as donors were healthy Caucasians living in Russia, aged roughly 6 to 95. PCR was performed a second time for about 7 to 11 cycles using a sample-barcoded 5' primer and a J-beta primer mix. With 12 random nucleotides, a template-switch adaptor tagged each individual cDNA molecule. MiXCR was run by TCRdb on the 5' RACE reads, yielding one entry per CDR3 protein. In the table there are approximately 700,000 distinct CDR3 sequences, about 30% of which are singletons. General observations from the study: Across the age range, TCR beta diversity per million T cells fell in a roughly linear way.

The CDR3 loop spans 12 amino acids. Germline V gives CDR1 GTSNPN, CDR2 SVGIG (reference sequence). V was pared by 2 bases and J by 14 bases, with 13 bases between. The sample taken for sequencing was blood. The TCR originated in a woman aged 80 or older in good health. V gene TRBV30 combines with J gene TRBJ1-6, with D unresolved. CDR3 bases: TGTGCCTGGAGTCCCCAGGCCGGAACCCTCCACTTT. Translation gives CAWSPQAGTLHF.